This T cell receptor (beta chain) is from a study of shared clonotypes between healthy human individuals. Across the study: Every donor yielded three CD4 naive, three CD4 memory, two CD8 naive and one CD8 memory plate.

Donors were Caucasian adults residing in Nashville, Tennessee, USA. Genomic DNA per cell subset filled all wells of several immunoSEQ plates. Profiled with immunoSEQ multiplex PCR; TCRdb holds only in-frame clones, not every one. The sample yields about 2,500,000 clones, roughly 92% seen once. To note about this clone: Antigen specificity is unknown.

The J segment lost 6 bases and the V segment lost 6 bases, leaving 8 bases of the junction unmatched. CDR3 size: 15 residues. The germline V gene has CDR1 SNHLY and CDR2 FYNNEI. Overall study results and limits: The sharing of 5% to 6.5% of naive CD4 clonotypes was seen across a handful of donors.

The genes are TRBV2 and TRBJ2-1; 10 positions agree with TRBD1. Sequenced: naive CD4+ T cells sorted from blood. Subset specified: CD45RA+ positively selected. This sequence originates from a man aged 18 to 29 in good health. The CDR3 is CASREPGQGTNEQFF. The CDR3 DNA is TGTGCCAGCAGAGAACCGGGACAGGGGACCAATGAGCAGTTCTTC.